The 25 T cell receptor beta chains below were found in one sample sequenced in a study of blood T cells in healthy people across ages. With a J-beta primer mix and a sample-barcoded 5' primer, a second PCR ran roughly 7 to 11 cycles. In TCRdb, the 5' RACE reads were re-called with MiXCR into one record per CDR3 protein. This table has 1 million or so distinct CDR3 sequences, more than 35% appearing once. What was sequenced was blood. These TCRs come from a woman aged 60-75 years in good health.

This clonotype has more than one count but fewer than ten. This chain connects TRBV15 to TRBJ2-3; 10 nucleotides agree with TRBD2. The CDR3 extends over 18 amino acids. Germline CDR1 reads LNHNV; CDR2 reads YYDKDF (reference sequence). The ends lost 0 bases at V and 5 bases at J; junction bases unmatched: 11. The CDR3 loop reads CATSRDRGAGGLVDTQYF. For the CDR3, the DNA is TGTGCCACCAGCAGAGATCGGGGAGCGGGAGGGCTGGTAGATACGCAGTATTTT.

This clonotype was seen at least ten times. The V call is TRBV20-1, the J call TRBJ2-5; TRBD2 matches 8 bases. Losses at the gene ends were 6 bases for V and 3 bases for J; bases not matched to a gene: 3. This CDR3 region has 12 residues. CDR1 is DFQATT and CDR2 is SNEGSKA in the germline V gene (reference sequence). The CDR3 loop is CSARTSKETQYF. The CDR3 DNA follows: TGCAGTGCCCGGACTAGCAAAGAGACCCAGTACTTC.

In this sample, this clonotype turned up a few times. The gene calls are TRBV28 and TRBJ1-6; 9 bases are a match to TRBD1. This CDR3 contains 14 residues. Germline-derived CDR1 and CDR2 are MDHEN and SYDVKM. Trimming removed 6 bases from V and 11 bases from J; junction bases left unmatched: 8. The CDR3 reads CASRRTGDLAPLHF. The CDR3 DNA reads TGTGCCAGCAGACGGACAGGGGATTTAGCACCCCTCCACTTT. The full variable domain, with the rest looked up from reference TRBV28 and TRBJ1-6, is DVKVTQSSRYLVKRTGEKVFLECVQDMDHENMFWYRQDPGLGLRLIYFSYDVKMKEKGDIPEGYSVSREKKERFSLILESASTNQTSMYLCASRRTGDLAPLHFGNGTRLTVT.

V and J are TRBV12-3 or TRBV12-4 and TRBJ2-1; D possibly corresponds to TRBD2 (5 bases). Matching the DNA end better, TRBJ2-7 makes the J call doubtful. The CDR3 loop spans 13 amino acids. In nucleotides, the CDR3 is TGTGCCAGCAGTGTCCCTCTCCGGGATGAGCAGTACTTC. Translation: CASSVPLRDEQYF.

The table lists this clonotype with a count of one. The chain combines TRBV11-1 with TRBJ2-1; D gene uncertain. The CDR3 has 15 amino acids. Germline V lookup: CDR1 SGHAT, CDR2 FQDESV (reference sequence). V was trimmed by 3 bases and J by 0 bases, leaving 9 bases between them. The CDR3 DNA follows: TGTGCCAGCAGCTTCGACACTTACTCCTACAATGAGCAGTTCTTC. It codes for CASSFDTYSYNEQFF.

In its sample, this clonotype was seen once. This chain joins TRBV27 and TRBJ1-4; D ambiguous. Germline V gene lookup returns CDR1 MNHEY and CDR2 SMNVEV (reference sequence). The CDR3 contains 14 residues. V lost 6 bases, J lost 7 bases, and 15 bases lay in between. CDR3 DNA sequence: TGTGCCAGCAGCGAAACCTCCCTTAGTGAAAAACTGTTTTTT. This codes for CASSETSLSEKLFF.

This clonotype was picked up a small number of times. The CDR3 sequence: CASSPGRQGLGGTQYF. The CDR3 nucleotides are TGTGCCAGCAGTCCGGGACGACAAGGGTTGGGCGGGACCCAGTACTTC. This sequence joins TRBV12-3 or TRBV12-4 and TRBJ2-5, with D possibly called TRBD1 or TRBD2 (5 bases each). The length of the CDR3 is 16 residues. Between the trimmed V and J ends, which lost 5 bases and 7 bases, there was a span of 23 bases.

The chain carries TRBV5-1 and TRBJ2-3; D is possibly TRBD2 (6 bases). The CDR3 consists of 14 residues. Between the trimmed V and J ends, which lost 0 bases and 5 bases, there was a span of 10 bases. Germline V gives CDR1 SGHRS, CDR2 YFSETQ. Here the CDR3 DNA reads TGCGCCAGCAGCTTGGATGGGGGGATAGATACGCAGTATTTT. This codes for CASSLDGGIDTQYF.

This clonotype was detected a few times. This sequence joins TRBV7-9 and TRBJ2-5, with 8 bases lining up with TRBD2. The CDR3 spans 15 residues. The germline CDR1 and CDR2 sequences are SEHNR and FQNEAQ (reference sequence). The junction had 5 bases not matched to a gene; V was cut back by 2 bases and J by 3 bases. CDR3 bases: TGTGCCAGCAGCTTAAAGATCGGGGGGGAAGAGACCCAGTACTTC. It yields the protein CASSLKIGGEETQYF.

This clonotype was observed a handful of times. This chain uses TRBV12-3 or TRBV12-4 with TRBJ2-3; D is unclear. Between the trimmed V and J ends, which lost 7 bases and 4 bases, there was a span of 18 bases. This CDR3 contains 15 residues. This CDR3 reads CASNPFLGRADTQYF. The CDR3 coding sequence is TGTGCCAGCAACCCCTTCCTAGGTCGGGCAGATACGCAGTATTTT.

The V call is TRBV25-1, the J call TRBJ2-5; tentatively, D is TRBD1 or TRBD2 (5 bases each). The CDR3 is made up of 14 amino acids. Germline V gene lookup returns CDR1 MGHDK and CDR2 SYGVNS. V was cut by 6 bases and J by 5 bases, with 16 bases left in between. As DNA, the CDR3 is TGTGCCAGCAGCGAGGGGCTAGGCGGTGAGACCCAGTACTTC. Encoded protein: CASSEGLGGETQYF.

This clonotype was observed a handful of times. J is TRBJ2-4 and V is TRBV9, with a possible D match to TRBD2 (7 bases). V was clipped by 0 bases and J by 0 bases, with 13 bases between them. The germline gives CDR1 SGDLS, CDR2 YYNGEE. This CDR3 region has 17 residues. CDR3 amino acids: CASSVGLGGVAKNIQYF. The CDR3 bases are TGTGCCAGCAGCGTAGGGCTAGGGGGGGTAGCCAAAAACATTCAGTACTTC.

The V call is TRBV7-9, the J call TRBJ1-1, with a possible D match to TRBD1 (5 bases). There are 13 residues in the CDR3. Germline values: CDR1 SEHNR, CDR2 FQNEAQ (reference sequence). Trimming took 5 bases from V and 10 from J, leaving 17 bases between them. The CDR3 region has the DNA TGTGCCAGCAGCAAGGTGGTAGGGGCCGGAGCTTTCTTT. The encoded protein is CASSKVVGAGAFF.

The chain is built from TRBV6-2 or TRBV6-3 and TRBJ1-2; no reliable D call. V dropped 2 bases and J dropped 0 bases, with 4 bases sitting between them. This CDR3 comprises 13 residues. Germline assignment: CDR1 MNHEY and CDR2 SVGEGT. CDR3 bases: TGTGCCAGCAGTTACCAGTCTAACTATGGCTACACCTTC. This codes for CASSYQSNYGYTF.

V is TRBV6-5 and J is TRBJ2-1; D is unclear. This CDR3 comprises 14 residues. V was clipped by 5 bases and J by 1 base, with 9 bases between them. CDR1 and CDR2 from the germline V gene are MNHEY and SVGAGI. For the CDR3, the DNA is TGTGCCAGCAGTAACTGGGAATCCTACAATGAGCAGTTCTTC. Its translation is CASSNWESYNEQFF.

This clonotype was picked up a small number of times. The chain links TRBV20-1 to TRBJ2-7, with D perhaps TRBD1 (5 bases). V shed 3 bases and J shed 2 bases, with 14 bases lying between them. The germline CDR1 and CDR2 sequences are DFQATT and SNEGSKA (reference sequence). The CDR3 spans 14 residues. CDR3 region: CSARGHHQPYEQYF. CDR3 in DNA: TGCAGTGCTAGGGGGCACCATCAACCCTACGAGCAGTACTTC.

This clonotype was recorded a few times. V usage is TRBV29-1 and J usage is TRBJ2-1, with 7 bases that match TRBD2. Per germline, CDR1 SQVTM and CDR2 ANQGSEA. Trimming removed 4 bases from V and 6 bases from J; junction bases left unmatched: 6. The CDR3 runs 13 residues. In DNA, the CDR3 is TGCAGCGTTGGGGGGGGAGAATCCAATGAGCAGTTCTTC. It codes for CSVGGGESNEQFF.

This sequence joins TRBV4-2 and TRBJ1-5; weak D call: TRBD1 (5 bases). Germline assignment: CDR1 LGHNA and CDR2 YNFKEQ. Trimming took off 0 bases at V and 4 bases at J, with 10 bases between the two ends. The CDR3 loop spans 15 amino acids. The CDR3 coding sequence is TGTGCCAGCAGCCAAGAGCAGGGCGGGAATCAGCCCCAGCATTTT. The encoded protein is CASSQEQGGNQPQHF.

The chain carries TRBV7-2 and TRBJ2-2; TRBD1 is a possible D gene (5 bases). Trimming took off 3 bases at V and 5 bases at J, with 10 bases between the two ends. CDR1 and CDR2 from the germline V gene are SGHTA and FQGNSA. The CDR3 spans 14 residues. CDR3 loop: CASSLQGWTGELFF. The CDR3 nucleotides read TGTGCCAGCAGCTTGCAGGGTTGGACCGGGGAGCTGTTTTTT.

Remarks on this clonotype: Just one base apart from a much larger clone, this may be a read error. The chain carries TRBV20-1 and TRBJ2-7; TRBD2 agrees at 10 bases. V shed 7 bases, J shed 5 bases, and the junction held 8 bases outside the gene matches. This CDR3 is built from 13 residues. Germline V lookup: CDR1 DFQATT, CDR2 SNEGSKA (reference sequence). The CDR3 DNA reads as TGCAGTGTGATTATAGCGGGAGGTCACGAGCAGTACTTC. This translates into CSVIIAGGHEQYF.

CDR3 sequence reads: CASSQVGTGYYEQYF. The CDR3 DNA reads as TGCGCCAGCAGCCAAGTGGGGACAGGGTACTACGAGCAGTACTTC. The chain has TRBV4-1 and TRBJ2-7; 9 nucleotides line up with TRBD1. V shed 1 base and J 3 bases; nucleotides not matched to a gene: 4. CDR3 length equals 15 residues. Looked up from germline, CDR1 is MGHRA and CDR2 is YSYEKL.

CDR3 in amino acids: CSVDFSTDTQYF. The CDR3 bases are TGCAGCGTTGATTTTAGTACAGATACGCAGTATTTT. The chain has TRBV29-1 and TRBJ2-3; the D is unclear. Germline assignment: CDR1 SQVTM and CDR2 ANQGSEA. V dropped 3 bases and J dropped 3 bases, with 7 bases sitting between them. CDR3 length: 12 amino acids.

V usage is TRBV27 and J usage is TRBJ1-6; possible D gene TRBD1, 6 bases. With 1 base removed from V and 9 bases from J, the gap between germline ends came to 19 bases. This CDR3 region has 17 residues. Germline V gene sequence: CDR1 MNHEY, CDR2 SMNVEV (reference sequence). The CDR3 loop reads CASSLWTPQGLASPLHF. For the CDR3, the DNA is TGTGCCAGCAGTTTATGGACCCCCCAGGGGTTAGCTTCACCCCTCCACTTT.

The chain recombines TRBV10-3 with TRBJ2-3, with D perhaps matching TRBD1 (6 bases). Germline-derived CDR1 and CDR2 are ENHRY and SYGVKD. The CDR3 consists of 16 residues. With 7 bases removed from V and 6 bases from J, the gap between germline ends came to 23 bases. CDR3 amino acids: CAITRDQGRKGDTQYF. The DNA of the CDR3 is TGTGCCATCACCCGAGACCAGGGGCGTAAGGGGGATACGCAGTATTTT.

The rearrangement joins TRBV20-1 to TRBJ2-6; 10 bases are a match to TRBD2. The CDR3 loop spans 21 amino acids. J was trimmed by 2 bases and V by 5 bases; bases with no gene match: 21. From germline, CDR1 is DFQATT and CDR2 SNEGSKA (reference sequence). The CDR3 nucleotides read TGCAGTGCTCCAGGGGCGGAGCTAGCGGGAGTCCAGTTTCCTGGGGCCAACGTCCTGACTTTC. It yields the protein CSAPGAELAGVQFPGANVLTF.